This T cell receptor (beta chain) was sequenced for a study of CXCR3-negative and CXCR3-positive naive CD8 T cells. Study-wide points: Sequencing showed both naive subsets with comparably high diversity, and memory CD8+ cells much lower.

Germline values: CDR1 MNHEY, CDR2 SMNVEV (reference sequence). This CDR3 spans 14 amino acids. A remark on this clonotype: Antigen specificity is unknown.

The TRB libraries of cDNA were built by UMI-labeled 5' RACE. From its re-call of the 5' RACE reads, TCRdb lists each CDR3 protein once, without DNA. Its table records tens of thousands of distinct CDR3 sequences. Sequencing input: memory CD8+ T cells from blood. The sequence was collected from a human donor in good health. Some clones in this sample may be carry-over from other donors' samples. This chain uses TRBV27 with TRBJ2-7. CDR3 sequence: CASSSAGGSYEQYF.